The T cell receptor beta chain described here comes from a study of PD-L1 blockade in urothelial cancer (dated by TCRdb to 2015 to 2018). For the study in its entirety: All patients started therapy around 2014 and received atezolizumab 1,200 mg intravenously every 3 weeks. About 90% of the roughly 29 patients were males with bladder-origin urothelial cancer, and 18 of 29 reported a prior smoking history. Patients had an ECOG performance status of 0 or 1 and had received between 0 and 3 prior chemotherapy regimens. Blood samples were analyzed 3 weeks after the start of treatment (second dose) and 6 weeks after the start of treatment. Blood samples gave median yields of about 150,000 T cells and 83,000 or so unique TCRs, along with a median clonality of around 0.08. The study was an exploratory multi-omic analysis of somatic, immune and clinical correlates of response to PD-L1 blockade with atezolizumab in urothelial cancer. Pretreatment tumor samples, along with matched peripheral blood serially collected before and after atezolizumab treatment, were subjected to TCR sequencing. Durable clinical benefit was defined as progression-free survival longer than 6 months, and TCR features were also tested against progression-free and overall survival. Whole exome sequencing and RNA sequencing of pretreatment tumors were performed alongside TCR sequencing in the same patients. Durable clinical benefit was achieved by nine patients but not by the remaining 20. Pretreatment blood TCR-seq was available for 27 to 30 patients, at least one posttreatment blood collection was obtained for 25 or so patients, and tumor TCR-seq was available for 25 or so patients. What the study reported, not specific to this receptor: Patients with durable benefit showed greater expansion of tumor-associated TCR clones in peripheral blood 3 weeks after starting treatment (n of about 21, p = 0.022). Improved progression-free and overall survival was found to be associated with pretreatment peripheral blood TCR clonality below the median. Because the sample size was small (n ≈ 31) and many exploratory analyses were performed, the results are intended to be hypothesis-generating.

The cohort comprised approximately 30 patients with locally advanced or metastatic urothelial carcinoma treated at Memorial Sloan Kettering on a trial protocol. Peripheral blood mononuclear cells were collected pretreatment and during treatment, at between 1 and 8 total time points per patient. The Qiagen DNeasy Blood extraction kit was used to purify genomic DNA from total PBMCs and tumor samples. Collected pretreatment and during treatment, PBMCs were isolated and stored as previously described. Notes on this clone: Its antigen has not been determined. No clone much larger than this one lies a single base away; base qualities are absent.

The CDR3 numbers 15 residues from cysteine through phenylalanine. Just the 45-base CDR3 DNA is kept, in frame starting at base 1. V lost 0 bases and J lost 13 bases; the stretch between them is 19 bases long. CDR1 and CDR2 were assigned from the germline V gene as SGHTA and FQGNSA. Synthetic TCR analog templates were spiked into each PCR so that absolute template abundance could be estimated from read counts. TCRbeta CDR3 regions were amplified from genomic DNA with bias-controlled V and J gene primers using the immunoSEQ assay. Sequencing of rearranged TCRbeta segments was done at approximately 20X coverage. Under the source paper's analysis protocol: Sequencing errors were corrected by clustering and CDR3s were annotated against IMGT to assign V, D and J genes. Downstream analyses used only productive TCRbeta rearrangements and left out out-of-frame or stop-codon sequences. Clonality was calculated as one minus the Shannon entropy normalized by the log of the number of unique productive sequences. Clones differing between time points or between blood and tumor were identified using Fisher's exact test with Benjamini-Hochberg correction, with an adjusted p below 0.01 applied as the threshold. TCRdb re-hosts the immuneACCESS table, in-frame sequences only. Its copies lack some clones; in the studies checked, an unresolved V gene accounts for under half of them, and the cause for the rest is not known. V and J calls plus clone size are reproduced from that table; the DNA served to infer D and trimming. This sample holds tens of thousands of clones; around 87% were observed only once. About 2% of the sample is in the top ten clones.

The material sequenced was PBMCs, taken around atezolizumab (anti-PD-L1) treatment. The chain was built from TRBV7-2 and TRBJ2-1; the D gene is perhaps TRBD2, on 6 matching bases. The receptor was derived from a man aged 45-65 years with urothelial cancer. The nucleotide sequence reads TGTGCCAGCAGCTTAGCGAAACTAGCCGGAGTGCACCAGTTCTTC. Its protein product is CASSLAKLAGVHQFF.